The 15 T cell receptor beta chains reported below all come from one sample, sequenced in a study of blood T cell repertoires in COVID-19. Method: immunoSEQ multiplex PCR; TCRdb's copy keeps in-frame clones and lacks some. The data show roughly 420,000 clones, 85% to 90% seen once. Sequenced sample: PBMCs or T cells enriched from blood (not recorded which). These receptor sequences come from a woman younger than 45 with acute COVID-19.

This chain uses TRBV9 with TRBJ2-5, with D perhaps matching TRBD2 (5 bases). CDR3 length equals 15 residues. CDR1 and CDR2 (germline): SGDLS, YYNGEE. The V end was cut by 8 bases, the J end by 5 bases, with 22 bases between. CDR3: CASNLEGGFGETQYF. CDR3 coding DNA: TGTGCCAGTAACTTAGAGGGCGGCTTTGGGGAGACCCAGTACTTC.

This rearrangement joins TRBV20-1 to TRBJ2-7; D possibly corresponds to TRBD1 (6 bases). With 7 bases removed from V and 4 bases from J, the gap between germline ends came to 11 bases. Germline V CDR1 and CDR2: DFQATT, SNEGSKA (reference sequence). CDR3 length: 11 residues. CDR3 in amino acids: CSGQDGYEQYF. The CDR3 nucleotides are TGCAGTGGACAGGATGGATACGAGCAGTACTTC.

The rearrangement uses TRBV7-9 and TRBJ1-1; D is perhaps TRBD1 (5 bases). The length of the CDR3 is 14 residues. The germline V gene encodes CDR1 SEHNR and CDR2 FQNEAQ (reference sequence). V lost 1 base and J lost 5, with 11 bases in between. CDR3 nucleotide sequence: TGTGCCAGCAGCTTAGAGGGGATTGTGACTGAAGCTTTCTTT. This encodes CASSLEGIVTEAFF.

The rearrangement joins TRBV7-9 to TRBJ1-2; tentatively, D is TRBD1 (6 bases). This CDR3 spans 16 amino acids. Trimming took off 6 bases at V and 2 bases at J, with 19 bases between the two ends. Germline CDR1 SEHNR, CDR2 FQNEAQ (reference sequence). The DNA of the CDR3 is TGTGCCAGCAGTCATCTTAGTCGACAGGAGAACTATGGCTACACCTTC. This encodes CASSHLSRQENYGYTF.

The rearrangement uses TRBV6-5 and TRBJ1-3; a weak D match, TRBD1 (5 bases). With 6 bases removed from V and 0 bases from J, the gap between germline ends came to 12 bases. Per germline, CDR1 MNHEY and CDR2 SVGAGI. The CDR3 is 15 residues long. DNA of the CDR3: TGTGCCAGCAGACCTCGACAGAACTCTGGAAACACCATATATTTT. Residues: CASRPRQNSGNTIYF.

This clone was found once. The chain links TRBV19 to TRBJ2-1; D might be TRBD2 (5 bases). This CDR3 comprises 16 residues. Germline V gene sequence: CDR1 LNHDA, CDR2 SQIVND (reference sequence). The V end was cut by 2 bases, the J end by 3 bases, with 14 bases between. CDR3 nucleotides: TGTGCCAGTAGTATACCCAACACGGGAAACTACAATGAGCAGTTCTTC. Translating it yields CASSIPNTGNYNEQFF.

This clone was picked up one time. One end of the junction varies from germline; a read error may be responsible. The chain couples TRBV14 to TRBJ2-4, with 10 bases matching TRBD2. This CDR3 is built from 16 residues. The germline gives CDR1 SGHDN, CDR2 FVKESK. Written as DNA, the CDR3 is TGTGCCCGCAGCCAAGCGGGGGGGGGAGCCAAAAACATTCAGTACTTC. This gives the protein CARSQAGGGAKNIQYF.

The gene calls are TRBV3-1 (or the pseudogene TRBV3-2) and TRBJ2-7, with 7 bases matching TRBD2. This CDR3 is 15 amino acids long. From germline, CDR1 is LGHDT and CDR2 YNNKEL (reference sequence). V gave up 2 bases and J gave up 0 bases; unmatched junction bases: 4. DNA for the CDR3: TGTGCCAGCAGCCAATCGGGGGGTAGCTCCTACGAGCAGTACTTC. It codes for CASSQSGGSSYEQYF.

CDR3 sequence reads: CASSVRPTDSYNEQFF. DNA for the CDR3: TGTGCCAGCAGTGTCCGACCGACAGACAGCTACAATGAGCAGTTCTTC. The V call is TRBV2, the J call TRBJ2-1; weak D call: TRBD1 (5 bases). Germline lookup yields CDR1 SNHLY and CDR2 FYNNEI. This CDR3 is built from 16 residues. V gave up 4 bases and J gave up 3 bases, with 16 bases separating them.

The chain is built from TRBV5-8 and TRBJ1-2; 7 bases are a match to TRBD1. V was pared by 7 bases and J by 5 bases, with 5 bases of the junction left unmatched. The CDR3 spans 12 residues. Germline values: CDR1 SGHTS, CDR2 YDEGEE. CDR3 sequence reads: CASGDRAYGYTF. CDR3 in DNA: TGTGCCAGCGGAGACAGGGCATATGGCTACACCTTC.

In DNA, the CDR3 is TGTGCCAGCAGCCCCATGGGACAGGGTAATGAAAAACTGTTTTTT. Translating gives CASSPMGQGNEKLFF. The chain couples TRBV28 to TRBJ1-4, with TRBD1 matching over 9 bases. The CDR3 contains 15 residues. Trimming at V came to 6 bases and at J to 4 bases, leaving 6 bases not matched to a gene. Germline assignment: CDR1 MDHEN and CDR2 SYDVKM.

In nucleotides, the CDR3 is TGTGCCAGCAGCCCTAAGGGGACTAGCGGTGGCAATGAGCAGTTCTTC. The encoded protein is CASSPKGTSGGNEQFF. The gene calls are TRBV7-3 and TRBJ2-1; 11 bases align to TRBD2. Germline CDR1 SGHTA, CDR2 FQGTGA. Germline trimming cut 5 bases from V and 6 bases from J; bases unmatched to any gene: 9. The CDR3 is 16 amino acids.

This clone has only one observation. The V and J genes are TRBV7-2 and TRBJ1-3; D is undetermined. The germline V gene encodes CDR1 SGHTA and CDR2 FQGNSA. The CDR3 has 14 amino acids. V was pared by 6 bases and J by 9 bases, with 18 bases between. CDR3 sequence: CASSFEAGRATIYF. DNA for the CDR3: TGTGCCAGCAGTTTCGAGGCGGGTCGCGCCACCATATATTTT.

The chain recombines TRBV7-3 with TRBJ1-2; D call uncertain. This CDR3 is 13 amino acids long. Germline lookup yields CDR1 SGHTA and CDR2 FQGTGA. Deletions cut 5 bases from V and 7 bases from J, with 14 bases between. CDR3 coding DNA: TGTGCCAGCAGCCTCGAGGCCGGAGGTGGCTACACCTTC. This codes for CASSLEAGGGYTF.

The chain has TRBV24-1 and TRBJ2-5, with 13 bases fitting TRBD2. Trimming removed 3 bases from V and 7 bases from J; junction bases left unmatched: 4. Germline CDR1 KGHDR, CDR2 SFDVKD. The CDR3 has 15 amino acids. The DNA of the CDR3 is TGTGCCACCAGTGATCCTGGGACTAGCGGGGCGACCCAGTACTTC. Its protein is CATSDPGTSGATQYF.